The T cell receptor beta chain under discussion was sequenced for a study of blood T cell repertoires in COVID-19. Study-level background: Acute and convalescent COVID-19 samples came from the United States, Italy and Spain. Sources were T cells, B-cell-depleted T cells, or PBMCs; the material itself was cDNA or gDNA.

Clinical history reported by participants formed the basis on which cohorts were assigned. In the original workflow: Amplification of reference gene primers provided the estimated nucleated cell counts. Profiled with immunoSEQ multiplex PCR; TCRdb holds only in-frame clones, not every one. The D gene and trimming were derived from the DNA, and the V and J assignments and clone size from that table. The sample yields about 200,000 clones, about nine tenths seen once. CDR3 length: 15 amino acids. Germline values: CDR1 LGHNA, CDR2 YNFKEQ. V lost 3 bases and J lost 2, with 13 bases in between. This clone has only one observation.

Sequencing was performed on PBMCs or T cells enriched from blood (not recorded which). The gene calls are TRBV4-2 and TRBJ1-2, with D tentatively TRBD1 (5 bases). The clonotype comes from a young woman who had recovered from COVID-19. CDR3 nucleotide sequence: TGTGCCAGCAGCCAGCCGGGCTCAGGGAACTATGGCTACACCTTC. The encoded protein is CASSQPGSGNYGYTF.